The present T cell receptor (beta chain) was sequenced within a study of graft-versus-host responses after intestinal transplantation (dated by TCRdb to 2020 to 2022). Regarding the study in general: The transplants that recipients received were multivisceral, liver-intestinal, or isolated intestinal. All recipients received anti-thymocyte globulin induction followed by maintenance tacrolimus and steroids for around 3 years. After intestinal transplantation, graft-versus-host and host-versus-graft alloreactive T cell clones were followed in the graft, circulation and bone marrow using bulk TCR-beta CDR3 sequencing. To identify alloreactive clones, pre-transplant mixed lymphocyte reaction products were sequenced and then compared with unstimulated pre-transplant donor and recipient T cells. Of the 20 to 30 intestinal transplant recipients enrolled in the cohort, one of whom was a retransplant, a few patients without pretransplant specimens were excluded. Donor T cell macrochimerism was defined as a peak of at least 4% donor T cells among recipient peripheral blood mononuclear cells. Rather than going through the commercial service, samples from a few later patients were sequenced in-house on an Illumina MiSeq and processed with MiXCR.

The full study reports these points: The relatively low number and heterogeneity of intestinal transplant patients limited the conclusions. GvH clones were detected in recipient bone marrow, and some of these GvH clones were observed earlier in ileal mucosa or blood, consistent with an intestinal mucosal origin. Peak levels of circulating GvH clones were associated with declines in HvG clones early after transplant. In the allografts of patients with donor T cell macrochimerism, GvH to HvG T cell clonal ratios were high.

Libraries were constructed by the immunoSEQ multiplex PCR assay. Adaptive Biotechnologies carried out high-throughput TCR-beta CDR3 sequencing of genomic DNA for most patients. On the authors' methods: TCR sequencing data for around 19 patients were retrieved from Adaptive's ImmunoSEQ software; three other patients were processed with MiXCR and VDJtools. CDR3 nucleotide sequences shared between donor and recipient were removed because the origin of such sequences could not be assigned. To be classed as alloreactive, a clone needed at least 2-fold expansion over unstimulated cells and a minimum CFSE-low frequency of 0.002% (template counts) or 0.001% (read counts). Clones detected in sequenced pre-transplant spleen, lymph node, or MLR CFSE-low populations of the donor or recipient were defined as mappable. Cumulative frequency of alloreactive clones was calculated as a percentage of all sequences weighted by copy number. As stored in TCRdb, this immuneACCESS dataset retains in-frame rearrangements with V and J assigned. A fraction of the clones does not appear; measured against another copy, unresolved V genes explain less than half of the discrepancy, and the remainder lacks a known reason. D and trimming were read from the DNA, whereas the V and J calls and clone size are those reported in that table. The sample yields 11,000 to 15,000 clones; around 95% were counted once. Of the sample, around 0.7% is held by the ten largest clones.

Blood samples were collected up to 4 times in the first month after transplant and then at least monthly when available. Comments on this clone: This receptor's antigen is unknown. No base qualities exist here, and no much larger clone lies one base off it.

Trimming removed 1 base from V and 1 base from J, leaving 5 bases between the germline ends. From the germline V gene, CDR1 is SGHDN and CDR2 is FVKESK. Including the terminal cysteine and phenylalanine, the CDR3 comprises 14 residues. The only DNA kept is the CDR3, 42 bases in frame from the first base. The sequence joins TRBV14 to TRBJ2-4; too little of a D gene remains to name it. The sequence derives from a human patient who received an intestinal transplant, so some T cells may come from the graft donor. The input for sequencing was PBMCs, taken 9 days after transplant. The CDR3 sequence is CASSQAGAKNIQYF. The nucleotide sequence reads as follows: TGTGCCAGCAGCCAAGCCGGGGCCAAAAACATTCAGTACTTC. The CDR3, completed at both ends by the reference TRBV14 and TRBJ2-4 genes, gives the full variable domain EAGVTQFPSHSVIEKGQTVTLRCDPISGHDNLYWYRRVMGKEIKFLLHFVKESKQDESGMPNNRFLAERTGGTYSTLKVQPAELEDSGVYFCASSQAGAKNIQYFGAGTRLSVL.